The sequence of this T cell receptor beta chain was determined in a study of naive and memory T cell subsets listed by TCRdb under 2017. Background on the whole study: The figure summarizing the skin biopsy and whole blood samples listed 10 or so blood donors, 7 tuberculin skin test biopsies and 3 saline control biopsies. Skin biopsies were taken from tuberculin skin test sites or from saline-injected control sites and were processed for RNA extraction as described before. Usually PCR2 was run as a SYBR Green qPCR and stopped at a set threshold, although low-input samples could use end-point PCR (roughly 6 cycles) instead.

Trimming leaves V shorter by 3 bases and J shorter by 2 bases, with the junction holding 3 bases beyond the gene matches. Based on the germline V gene, the CDR1 and CDR2 sequences are KGHSH and LQKENI. The CDR3, from cysteine to phenylalanine, totals 15 residues. Just the 45-base CDR3 DNA is kept, in frame starting at base 1. Per the publication, the treatment or condition label means: skin biopsy from PPD injection site in Mantoux-positive individual. The study reported a robust and sensitive protocol to amplify, sequence and analyze TCRs, based on 3' ligation of a UMI-containing oligonucleotide to TCR cDNA. In individuals with a positive Mantoux test, tuberculin skin test biopsies were taken from sites that had been injected with PPD. Total RNA was treated with RQ1 DNase, without cell sorting, prior to reverse transcription, with an input of roughly 1 to 1,100 ng being targeted. Libraries were prepared from skin biopsies and whole blood so that pipeline robustness could be tested in samples in which T cells form a minority population.

This clonotype was recorded at least ten times. The antigen this receptor binds is unknown. Base quality data are lacking; no much larger clone is found one base away. The library was produced with UMI-ligation and nested PCR. The ligated cDNA was amplified in four rounds of PCR with nested alpha and beta constant region primers together with the SP2 primer. For the blood and skin samples, reverse transcription of TCR RNA was done with SuperScript IV along with alpha and beta constant region primers. An oligonucleotide carrying the Illumina SP2 primer and a UMI was ligated to the 3' end of the cDNA by means of T4 RNA ligase 1. To prevent hairpin formation, the 12-nucleotide UMI was made up of two random hexamers with an eight-base spacer between them. From the second PCR onward, TCR alpha and beta chain libraries were processed separately, and dual indexing was applied for multiplexing. After pooling, the indexed libraries were analyzed by capillary electrophoresis and sequenced on either an Illumina MiSeq or NextSeq. PhiX DNA at about 4.5-8% was spiked into libraries to increase base diversity and improve cluster recognition. The authors processed their data as follows. Demultiplexor pulled UMIs out of read 2, joined the UMIs with the TCR sequence from read 1, and separated reads according to sample indices. Decombinator identified V and J genes and V-J junctions and gave each TCR a five-part identifier that included V and J deletions. UMIs were used by Collapsinator to correct sequencing errors and PCR amplification heterogeneity, so that a UMI-based abundance was obtained for each TCR. CDR3Translator turned identifiers into nucleotide sequence, translated that sequence into amino acids, and pulled out CDR3 regions based on terminal motifs. Error-corrected alpha and beta TCR counts from blood and skin were compared after normalization to input RNA amount. Using fastp trimming at Q25 and MiXCR clonotype assembly, TCRdb reanalyzed the public sequencing data and kept in-frame beta chains. Rows are unified per CDR3 protein, each entry keeping the most common DNA and genes. It is TCRdb's table, rather than the study itself, that gives the V and J calls and clone size. This sample holds 20,000 to 25,000 distinct CDR3 sequences; nearly 6% were observed only once. More than 5.5% of the sample comes from the top ten.

What the work shows at the level of the full study, not this receptor alone: Skin biopsy collection and RNA processing details were not given in the paper but referenced to earlier studies. TCR sequences were reportedly recovered from both skin biopsy types, with far more TCRs at tuberculin skin test sites. The larger number of TCRs at tuberculin skin test sites was interpreted as T cell infiltration of a delayed type IV hypersensitivity reaction. The RNA-based method was acknowledged as potentially sensitive to TCR transcript changes with T cell activation and differentiation.

The TCR sequence derives from an adult in good health. The material sequenced was skin, taken from a tuberculin skin test site. The chain is assembled from TRBV18 and TRBJ2-5, and TRBD2 aligns with 10 junction nucleotides. The CDR3 region reads CASSPLAGAQETQYF. The sequenced DNA: TGTGCCAGCTCACCCCTAGCGGGGGCTCAAGAGACCCAGTACTTC. The full variable domain, completed from the reference TRBV18 and TRBJ2-5 proteins outside the CDR3, reads NAGVMQNPRHLVRRRGQEARLRCSPMKGHSHVYWYRQLPEEGLKFMVYLQKENIIDESGMPKERFSAEFPKEGPSILRIQQVVRGDSAAYFCASSPLAGAQETQYFGPGTRLLVL.